The clone carrying this T cell receptor (beta chain) was found many times. The antigen is not known. Methods used by the authors: The study's classifier, a distant-metastasis tool for papillary thyroid cancer, was built using CDR3 differences across clinicopathological groups. TCRdb re-called the PCR reads via MiXCR. The V and J calls were determined by TCRdb, not by the authors. This table has 37,000 or so clones, about a sixth appearing once. The CDR3 is 16 amino acids. The V and J ends lost 1 base and 6 bases, in that order; junction bases with no gene match: 6. CDR1 is MDHEN, CDR2 SYDVKM, per germline. The entry originates in a study of metastatic and nonmetastatic thyroid tumors. Looking at the study overall: For malignant and benign thyroid patients, tumor or nodule tissue and blood were the sources whose repertoires were compared. Points from the study as a whole: As reported, TCR beta diversity in blood and tumor was significantly higher in malignant thyroid tumors than in benign nodules.

Each patient came to thyroid surgery without any prior treatment (of any kind). This TCR came from a female donor with papillary thyroid cancer or a benign thyroid nodule (not recorded which). Some clones in this sample may be carry-over from other donors' samples. The chain is built from TRBV28 and TRBJ2-1, with 10 nucleotides matching TRBD1. Sequenced input: blood. CDR3 loop: CASSLSSGQGRNEQFF. The CDR3 region has the DNA TGTGCCAGCAGTTTATCGTCGGGACAGGGGCGCAATGAGCAGTTCTTC.